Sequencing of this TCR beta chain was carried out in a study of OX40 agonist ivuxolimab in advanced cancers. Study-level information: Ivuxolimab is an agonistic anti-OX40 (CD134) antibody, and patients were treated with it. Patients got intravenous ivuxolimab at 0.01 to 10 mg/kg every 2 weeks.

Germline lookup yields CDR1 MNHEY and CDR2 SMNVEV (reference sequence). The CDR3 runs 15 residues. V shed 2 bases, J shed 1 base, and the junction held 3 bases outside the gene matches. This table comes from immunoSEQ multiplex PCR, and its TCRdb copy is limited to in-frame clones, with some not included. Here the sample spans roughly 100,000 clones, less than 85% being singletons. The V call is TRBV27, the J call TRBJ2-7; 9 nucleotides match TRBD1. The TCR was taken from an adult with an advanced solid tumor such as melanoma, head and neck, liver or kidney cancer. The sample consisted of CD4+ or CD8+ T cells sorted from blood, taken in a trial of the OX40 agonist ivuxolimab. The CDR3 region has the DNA TGTGCCAGCAGTTTAGAAGGACAGGGGTCCTACGAGCAGTACTTC. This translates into CASSLEGQGSYEQYF.